This T cell receptor (beta chain) emerged from a study of blood T cell repertoires in COVID-19. On the study more broadly: Sites across the United States, Italy and Spain contributed samples from acute and convalescent COVID-19.

The CDR3 runs to 15 residues. Trimming took off 2 bases at V and 4 bases at J, with 9 bases between the two ends. Germline V gene lookup returns CDR1 SEHNR and CDR2 FQNEAQ (reference sequence). Sequencing used immunoSEQ multiplex PCR; TCRdb keeps in-frame clones, though not all of them. Altogether roughly 280,000 clones are present, 86% being singletons, with the ten largest covering approximately 9.7%. The rearrangement links TRBV7-9 to TRBJ2-6, with a tentative D call TRBD1 (5 bases). Sequencing was done on a sample of peripheral blood. The receptor's source is a man in his forties with active or convalescent COVID-19. CDR3 sequence (DNA): TGTGCCAGCAGCTTATCAGGGTCCGGGGCCAACGTCCTGACTTTC. Translated: CASSLSGSGANVLTF.